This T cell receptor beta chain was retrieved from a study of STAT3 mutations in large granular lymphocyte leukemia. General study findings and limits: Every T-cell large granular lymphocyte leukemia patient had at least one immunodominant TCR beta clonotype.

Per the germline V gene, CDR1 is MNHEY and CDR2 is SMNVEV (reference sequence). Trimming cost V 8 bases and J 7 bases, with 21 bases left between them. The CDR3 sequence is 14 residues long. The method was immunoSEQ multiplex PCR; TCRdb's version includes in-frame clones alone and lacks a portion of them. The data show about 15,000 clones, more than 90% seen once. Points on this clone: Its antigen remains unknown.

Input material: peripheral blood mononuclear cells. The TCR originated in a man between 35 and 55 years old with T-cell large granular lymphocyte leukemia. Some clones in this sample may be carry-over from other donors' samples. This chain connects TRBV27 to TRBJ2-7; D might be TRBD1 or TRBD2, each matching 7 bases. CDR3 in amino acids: CASRPQTGRGEQYF. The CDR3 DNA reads TGTGCCAGCCGGCCCCAGACAGGGAGGGGGGAGCAGTACTTC.